Detailed here is one T cell receptor beta chain. The sample comes from a study of shared T cell receptors in the human thymus. This CDR3 spans 16 amino acids. Germline V gives CDR1 SQVTM, CDR2 ANQGSEA. V trimming: 8 bases; J trimming: 4 bases; junction bases outside the gene matches: 12. The protocol was immunoSEQ multiplex PCR, while the TCRdb copy is restricted to in-frame clones and leaves out a portion. This table has hundreds of thousands of clones, around 87% appearing once. Another study also made use of these data, one on human thymus T cells. From that paper: Thymus tissue was removed during corrective cardiac surgery. Related research found strongly overlapping thymic repertoires in unrelated individuals.

The TCR sequence derives from a boy in the first two years of life with a congenital heart defect. This chain joins TRBV29-1 and TRBJ2-3, with TRBD2 identical over 13 bases. Sequencing input: thymocytes. This CDR3 reads CSLKTGTSGNSDTQYF. The CDR3 DNA sequence: TGCAGCTTGAAGACCGGGACTAGCGGGAATTCAGATACGCAGTATTTT.